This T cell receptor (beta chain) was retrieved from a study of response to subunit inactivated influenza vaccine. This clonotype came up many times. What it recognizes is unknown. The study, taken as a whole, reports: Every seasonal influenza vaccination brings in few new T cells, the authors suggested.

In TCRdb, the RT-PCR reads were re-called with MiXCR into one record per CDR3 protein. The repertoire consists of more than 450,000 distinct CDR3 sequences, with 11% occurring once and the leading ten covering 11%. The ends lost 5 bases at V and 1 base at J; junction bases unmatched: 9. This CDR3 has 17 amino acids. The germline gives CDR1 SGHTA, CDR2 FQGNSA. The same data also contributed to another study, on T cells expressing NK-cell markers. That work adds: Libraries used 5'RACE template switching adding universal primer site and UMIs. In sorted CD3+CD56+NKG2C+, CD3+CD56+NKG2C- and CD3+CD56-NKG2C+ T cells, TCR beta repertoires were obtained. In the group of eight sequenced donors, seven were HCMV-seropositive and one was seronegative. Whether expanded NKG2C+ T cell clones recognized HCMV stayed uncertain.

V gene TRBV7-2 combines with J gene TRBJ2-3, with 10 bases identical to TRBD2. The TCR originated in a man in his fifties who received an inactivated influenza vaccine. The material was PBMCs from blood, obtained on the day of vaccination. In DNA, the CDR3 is TGTGCCAGCAGCCAGGGGCTAGCGGGGGCCCGCACAGATACGCAGTATTTT. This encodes CASSQGLAGARTDTQYF.